The source of this T cell receptor beta chain is a study of blood T cell dynamics during melanoma immunotherapy. About the study: Metastatic melanoma patients received first-line pembrolizumab or nivolumab plus ipilimumab.

Documented time point: week 3, after first cycle of checkpoint inhibitor. This clone was observed a handful of times. Clones were sequenced by immunoSEQ multiplex PCR, and TCRdb holds only the in-frame ones, with some missing. The table records around 850 clones, less than 70% of them present only once. The length of the CDR3 is 14 residues. The V end lost 2 bases, the J end lost 6 bases, and 14 bases lay between the germline ends. Per germline, CDR1 WSHSY and CDR2 SAAADI. V gene TRBV10-2 combines with J gene TRBJ2-7, with TRBD2 as a possible D gene (5 bases). Sequenced material: central memory CD8+ T cells from blood, taken from a patient treated with checkpoint blockade. This TCR was sampled from a human donor with melanoma. The CDR3 here is CASSENSGVGEQYF. The CDR3 DNA follows: TGCGCCAGCAGTGAGAACAGCGGAGTCGGCGAGCAGTACTTC.